This T cell receptor beta chain was profiled in a study of PD-L1 blockade in urothelial cancer. Study-level information: Dosed intravenously at 1,200 mg every 3 weeks, atezolizumab was initiated by patients around 2014.

Germline values: CDR1 SGHTA, CDR2 FQGNSA. The length of the CDR3 is 13 residues. Trimming cost V 5 bases and J 4 bases; bases outside gene matches: 2. This table comes from immunoSEQ multiplex PCR, and its TCRdb copy is limited to in-frame clones, with some not included. The sample contains approximately 110,000 clones, under 95% of which appear only once. The time point is: peripheral blood 6 weeks after treatment start. This receptor was taken from a man aged 60-69 years with urothelial cancer. The chain couples TRBV7-2 to TRBJ2-7; 10 nucleotides match TRBD1. The source material was PBMCs, sampled around atezolizumab (anti-PD-L1) treatment. The CDR3 loop reads CASSRDRGYEQYF. For the CDR3, the DNA is TGTGCCAGCAGCAGGGACAGGGGATACGAGCAGTACTTC.